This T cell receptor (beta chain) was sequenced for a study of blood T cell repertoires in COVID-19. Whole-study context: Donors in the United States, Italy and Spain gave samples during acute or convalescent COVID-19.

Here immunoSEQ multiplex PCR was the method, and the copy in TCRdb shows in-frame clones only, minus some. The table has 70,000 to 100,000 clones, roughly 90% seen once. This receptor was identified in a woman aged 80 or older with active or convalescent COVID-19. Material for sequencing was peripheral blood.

The CDR3 region is CAWSADSEETQYF. The CDR3 coding sequence is TGTGCCTGGAGTGCCGACAGCGAAGAGACCCAGTACTTC. The chain couples TRBV30 to TRBJ2-5; D might be TRBD1 (5 bases). This CDR3 has 13 residues. Germline V lookup: CDR1 GTSNPN, CDR2 SVGIG (reference sequence). V shed 1 base and J shed 3 bases, with 9 bases lying between them.